Each of the 21 T cell receptor beta chains below was sequenced from the same sample in a study of blood T cell repertoires in COVID-19. The data were produced by immunoSEQ multiplex PCR, yet TCRdb's version contains in-frame clones alone and is incomplete. Counted here are around 700,000 clones, around 89% occurring once; the ten biggest clones make up roughly 0.25%. Sequenced input: peripheral blood. These receptor sequences come from a woman in her late teens or twenties with acute or convalescent COVID-19.

The rearrangement joins TRBV12-3 or TRBV12-4 to TRBJ2-2; D possibly corresponds to TRBD2 (6 bases). This CDR3 spans 13 amino acids. V was cut by 7 bases and J by 8 bases, with 14 bases left in between. As DNA, the CDR3 is TGTGCCAGCAAACGGGGGACCCCAGGGGAGCTGTTTTTT. It specifies CASKRGTPGELFF.

V is TRBV30 and J is TRBJ1-1; 7 nucleotides match TRBD1. This CDR3 comprises 13 residues. J lost 1 base, V lost 3 bases, and 2 bases had no gene match. Germline-derived CDR1 and CDR2 are GTSNPN and SVGIG (reference sequence). Here the CDR3 DNA reads TGTGCCTGGAGGAGGACAGGGAACACTGAAGCTTTCTTT. Translating gives CAWRRTGNTEAFF.

This chain uses TRBV19 with TRBJ1-2, with D unresolved. Germline V gene lookup returns CDR1 LNHDA and CDR2 SQIVND (reference sequence). The V end lost 5 bases, the J end lost 4 bases, and 11 bases lay between the germline ends. The CDR3 consists of 13 residues. This CDR3 is CASSPPTAYGYTF. CDR3 nucleotide sequence: TGTGCCAGTAGTCCGCCCACAGCCTATGGCTACACCTTC.

This sequence joins TRBV7-2 and TRBJ2-7, with unresolved D. Germline V gene data show CDR1 as SGHTA and CDR2 as FQGNSA. Trimming left V 3 bases short and J 0 bases short, with 6 bases between. The CDR3 extends over 13 amino acids. As DNA, the CDR3 is TGTGCCAGCAGCTTCTTCCTCTCCTACGAGCAGTACTTC. Translating gives CASSFFLSYEQYF.

This chain connects TRBV6-5 to TRBJ2-1; 8 bases map to TRBD2. The CDR3 sequence is 14 residues long. Per the germline V gene, CDR1 is MNHEY and CDR2 is SVGAGI. With V trimmed by 8 bases and J by 4 bases, 7 bases remained unmatched. CDR3 protein: CASQSAGAYNEQFF. Written as DNA, the CDR3 is TGTGCCAGCCAATCAGCGGGGGCATACAATGAGCAGTTCTTC.

In this sample, this clone turned up a few times. The chain combines TRBV4-2 with TRBJ1-2; 10 nucleotides match TRBD1. V dropped 1 base and J dropped 8; count of bases not matched to a gene: 4. This CDR3 has 14 amino acids. In germline, CDR1 is LGHNA, CDR2 YNFKEQ. The CDR3 loop reads CASSQAGQGKGYTF. The DNA for the CDR3 is TGTGCCAGCAGCCAAGCGGGACAGGGGAAGGGCTACACCTTC.

This clone has a handful of counts. The chain is built from TRBV6-5 and TRBJ2-1; maybe TRBD1 (6 bases). The germline V gene has CDR1 MNHEY and CDR2 SVGAGI. This CDR3 region has 14 residues. Trimming left V 4 bases short and J 7 bases short, with 14 bases between. Here the CDR3 DNA reads TGTGCCAGCAGTTTCCACAGGGAGCGGAATGAGCAGTTCTTC. Translating gives CASSFHRERNEQFF.

The chain has TRBV9 and TRBJ1-6; D uncertain. CDR3 size: 15 residues. The ends were cut back, 0 bases at V and 6 bases at J, with 10 bases in the middle. Germline CDR1 SGDLS, CDR2 YYNGEE. The DNA for the CDR3 is TGTGCCAGCAGCGTAGCCCAGGTTGGTAATTCACCCCTCCACTTT. It encodes CASSVAQVGNSPLHF.

The chain uses TRBV7-6 and TRBJ2-2, with 8 nucleotides matching TRBD1. Unmatched junction bases numbered 10, after V lost 5 bases and J lost 8 bases. CDR3 length: 15 amino acids. The germline CDR1 and CDR2 sequences are SGHVS and FNYEAQ. CDR3 in DNA: TGTGCCAGCAGCCCGCTAGGACAGGGTGGTGGGGAGCTGTTTTTT. This gives the protein CASSPLGQGGGELFF.

This chain connects TRBV28 to TRBJ2-1; 8 bases line up with TRBD1. V was pared by 4 bases and J by 5 bases, with 7 bases of the junction left unmatched. CDR3 length equals 15 residues. Germline loops: CDR1 MDHEN, CDR2 SYDVKM. CDR3 nucleotide sequence: TGTGCCAGCAGTTACGGACAGGGTTTCCACAATGAGCAGTTCTTC. Encoded protein: CASSYGQGFHNEQFF.

This clone appeared once. The V gene is TRBV20-1, the J gene TRBJ2-3; unclear D gene. CDR3 length equals 13 residues. Germline lookup yields CDR1 DFQATT and CDR2 SNEGSKA (reference sequence). Trimming shortened V by 3 bases and J by 6 bases, and 13 bases separated the two germline ends. DNA of the CDR3: TGCAGTGCTAGTCTTCCCTCGGAGGATACGCAGTATTTT. Its protein product is CSASLPSEDTQYF.

The V call is TRBV9, the J call TRBJ1-1; 8 bases map to TRBD1. The J segment lost 3 bases and the V segment lost 4 bases, leaving 8 bases of the junction unmatched. The CDR3 length is 15 residues. Germline values: CDR1 SGDLS, CDR2 YYNGEE. The CDR3 DNA is TGTGCCAGCAGCACCCGGACAGGGATGGACACTGAAGCTTTCTTT. Translation: CASSTRTGMDTEAFF.

Remarks on this clone: Other DNA variants within this sample encode the same CDR3. The chain recombines TRBV4-1 with TRBJ2-7; TRBD2 agrees at 7 bases. Per germline, CDR1 MGHRA and CDR2 YSYEKL. The CDR3 contains 16 residues. J gave up 1 base and V 0 bases, and 6 bases lay outside the gene matches. The CDR3 is CASSQDQTGGSYEQYF. The CDR3 coding sequence is TGCGCCAGCAGCCAAGATCAAACGGGGGGATCCTACGAGCAGTACTTC.

The chain links TRBV19 to TRBJ1-6, with D maybe TRBD1 (6 bases). In germline, CDR1 is LNHDA, CDR2 SQIVND (reference sequence). V lost 3 bases to trimming and J lost 5 bases, with 8 bases between them. The CDR3 totals 14 residues. As DNA, the CDR3 is TGTGCCAGTAGTATGGGACACGATAATTCACCCCTCCACTTT. Translating it yields CASSMGHDNSPLHF.

This chain connects TRBV9 to TRBJ2-7; the match to TRBD2 covers 7 bases. There are 15 residues in the CDR3. The V gene's germline CDR1 is SGDLS and CDR2 YYNGEE. Trimming took 4 bases from V and 7 from J; bases not matched to a gene: 14. CDR3 residues: CASSTTGSSGGEQYF. CDR3 bases: TGTGCCAGCAGCACAACCGGGTCTTCCGGGGGGGAGCAGTACTTC.

This rearrangement joins TRBV5-1 to TRBJ1-5, with TRBD1 matching over 12 bases. Germline loops: CDR1 SGHRS, CDR2 YFSETQ. The junction had 5 bases not matched to a gene; V was cut back by 0 bases and J by 7 bases. There are 16 residues in the CDR3. Here the CDR3 reads CASSLGGQGAGQPQHF. DNA for the CDR3: TGCGCCAGCAGCTTGGGGGGACAGGGGGCTGGACAGCCCCAGCATTTT.

This sequence joins TRBV6-5 and TRBJ2-4; D remains ambiguous. Deletions cut 7 bases from V and 0 bases from J, with 7 bases between. The CDR3 length is 13 residues. Germline V gives CDR1 MNHEY, CDR2 SVGAGI. This chain's CDR3 is CASIGLAKNIQYF. CDR3 DNA: TGTGCCAGCATCGGGTTAGCCAAAAACATTCAGTACTTC.

On this clone itself: One end of the junction varies from germline; a read error may be responsible. The rearrangement joins TRBV10-3 to TRBJ1-2; D gene uncertain. The CDR3 consists of 11 residues. The germline CDR1 and CDR2 sequences are ENHRY and SYGVKD. CDR3 nucleotides: TGTGCCATCAGTGATGGAGCGTTTCCCGCCTTC. The encoded protein is CAISDGAFPAF.

In this sample, this clone turned up a few times. The genes are TRBV19 and TRBJ1-5; perhaps TRBD1 as D (6 bases). CDR3 length: 14 amino acids. CDR1 is LNHDA and CDR2 is SQIVND in the germline V gene (reference sequence). V lost 4 bases and J lost 2, with 9 bases in between. The CDR3 is CASSRGQGNQPQHF. In nucleotides, the CDR3 is TGTGCCAGTAGTAGGGGGCAGGGCAATCAGCCCCAGCATTTT.

With regard to this clone: Additional DNA sequences in this sample encode the identical CDR3. The chain links TRBV5-1 to TRBJ1-6; no clear D gene. From germline, CDR1 is SGHRS and CDR2 YFSETQ. V was cut by 1 base and J by 5 bases, with 7 bases left in between. The CDR3 is 14 amino acids. The CDR3 loop reads CASSLTGNNSPLHF. CDR3 DNA: TGCGCCAGCAGCTTGACGGGTAATAATTCACCCCTCCACTTT.

J is TRBJ1-2 and V is TRBV5-6; D may be TRBD1 (6 bases). This CDR3 comprises 16 residues. V lost 0 bases to trimming and J lost 0 bases, with 12 bases between them. Germline V CDR1 and CDR2: SGHDT, YYEEEE. The CDR3 here is CASSLGQVLTNYGYTF. The CDR3 DNA reads TGTGCCAGCAGCTTGGGACAGGTCCTTACTAACTATGGCTACACCTTC.